Here is one T cell receptor (beta chain) with its context. This specimen belongs to a study of T cell changes during pregnancy in multiple sclerosis. Assay used: immunoSEQ multiplex PCR; TCRdb lists only in-frame clones, some missing. The repertoire consists of roughly 40,000 clones, with roughly nine tenths occurring once and the leading ten covering about 8%. The clonotype comes from a female donor with multiple sclerosis, enrolled in a pregnancy study. The sample consisted of CD8+ T cells from peripheral blood mononuclear cells, taken before pregnancy.

Here the CDR3 reads CASSQGMSYEQYF. The CDR3 DNA reads TGTGCCAGCAGCCAGGGTATGTCCTACGAGCAGTACTTC. The rearrangement uses TRBV27 and TRBJ2-7, with D possibly being TRBD1 (5 bases). V was trimmed by 6 bases and J by 1 base, leaving 10 bases between them. The CDR3 has 13 residues. Germline V gives CDR1 MNHEY, CDR2 SMNVEV (reference sequence).